What follows are 25 T cell receptor beta chains derived from one specimen sequenced in a study of prognosis after radiotherapy for stage I lung cancer. Genomic DNA was the source, and TCR beta CDR3 was amplified from it by two-round multiplex PCR. First-round PCR employed TRBV- and TRBJ-specific primers for each gene. TCRdb redid the calling of the multiplex PCR reads with MiXCR, one entry per CDR3 protein. The sample carries approximately 28,000 distinct CDR3 sequences, around 30% recorded once. The material was PBMCs, obtained before or after stereotactic body radiation therapy (not recorded which). The receptors here all came from a donor at least 50 years old with non-small cell lung cancer.

This clonotype is a singleton in its sample. The rearrangement uses TRBV12-3 or TRBV12-4 and TRBJ2-1; D is perhaps TRBD1 (6 bases). Trimming shortened V by 7 bases and J by 3 bases, and 19 bases separated the two germline ends. The CDR3 has 16 amino acids. The CDR3 loop is CASTIEMGASYNEQFF. For the CDR3, the DNA is TGTGCCAGCACCATCGAAATGGGGGCTAGCTACAATGAGCAGTTCTTC.

There are many counts of this clonotype. The chain uses TRBV7-3 and TRBJ2-1; D is perhaps TRBD1 or TRBD2 (6 bases each). Trimming stripped 5 bases from V and 5 bases from J, with 13 bases between. CDR1 and CDR2 from the germline V gene are SGHTA and FQGTGA. The CDR3 sequence is 14 residues long. CDR3 region: CASSLHGGHNEQFF. CDR3 bases: TGTGCCAGCAGCCTTCACGGGGGCCACAATGAGCAGTTCTTC.

There are many counts of this clonotype. The V call is TRBV25-1, the J call TRBJ1-5, with 8 nucleotides matching TRBD1. CDR1 MGHDK and CDR2 SYGVNS come from the germline V gene. The CDR3 sequence is 14 residues long. V dropped 5 bases and J dropped 7; count of bases not matched to a gene: 7. This CDR3 is CASSQGATNQPQHF. CDR3 coding DNA: TGTGCCAGCAGTCAGGGGGCCACAAACCAGCCCCAGCATTTT.

The sample holds many counts of this clonotype. The chain combines TRBV5-5 with TRBJ1-6; maybe TRBD1 (5 bases). Looked up from germline, CDR1 is SGHKS and CDR2 is YYEKEE (reference sequence). Trimming stripped 3 bases from V and 3 bases from J, with 13 bases between. CDR3 length: 16 amino acids. The CDR3 coding sequence is TGTGCCAGCAGCTGGGACCCCGACAGCTATAATTCACCCCTCCACTTT. Its protein product is CASSWDPDSYNSPLHF.

The sample holds a few counts of this clonotype. The gene calls are TRBV7-2 and TRBJ2-7; a weak D match, TRBD2 (6 bases). CDR3 length: 12 amino acids. Germline V lookup: CDR1 SGHTA, CDR2 FQGNSA. V gave up 5 bases and J gave up 6 bases, with 11 bases separating them. The chain's CDR3 is CASSPGTPEQYF. The CDR3 DNA follows: TGTGCCAGCAGCCCCGGGACTCCCGAGCAGTACTTC.

The J gene is TRBJ2-7, the V gene TRBV7-3, with 9 bases aligning to TRBD2. CDR1 and CDR2 from the germline V gene are SGHTA and FQGTGA. The CDR3 is 15 residues long. V shed 2 bases and J 2 bases; nucleotides not matched to a gene: 4. CDR3 region: CASSLGAGGAYEQYF. DNA for the CDR3: TGTGCCAGCAGCTTAGGGGCGGGAGGGGCCTACGAGCAGTACTTC.

Ten or more counts support this clonotype. The J gene is TRBJ2-7, the V gene TRBV6-1; D not resolved. The CDR3 is 12 amino acids. The V end was cut by 6 bases, the J end by 2 bases, with 8 bases between. CDR1 is MNHNS and CDR2 is SASEGT in the germline V gene. The CDR3 nucleotides read TGTGCCAGCAGCCCCACAACCTACGAGCAGTACTTC. Protein sequence: CASSPTTYEQYF.

This clonotype has a count of ten or more. The chain has TRBV6-1 and TRBJ2-1; no clear D. CDR1 and CDR2 (germline): MNHNS, SASEGT. This CDR3 contains 13 residues. The germline V and J ends were trimmed by 10 bases and 0 bases, with 10 bases remaining between them. CDR3 nucleotide sequence: TGTGCCACCAGCTGGAGCTCCTACAATGAGCAGTTCTTC. Amino acids: CATSWSSYNEQFF.

This clonotype has ten or more counts. This chain connects TRBV6-2 or TRBV6-3 to TRBJ1-6; D call uncertain. CDR3 length: 14 amino acids. CDR1 and CDR2 (germline): MNHEY, SVGEGT. The germline V and J ends were trimmed by 0 bases and 7 bases, with 7 bases remaining between them. CDR3 region: CASSYSVRNSPLHF. CDR3 DNA: TGTGCCAGCAGTTACTCGGTACGCAATTCACCCCTCCACTTT.

This clonotype appeared many times. The rearrangement uses TRBV6-1 and TRBJ2-2; no firm D call. The V gene's germline CDR1 is MNHNS and CDR2 SASEGT. This CDR3 has 14 amino acids. V gave up 8 bases and J gave up 4 bases, with 14 bases separating them. The CDR3 here is CASGRQKTTGELFF. The CDR3 bases are TGTGCCAGCGGGCGGCAGAAGACCACCGGGGAGCTGTTTTTT.

This clonotype was counted a few times. V is TRBV30 and J is TRBJ1-2; unclear D gene. Germline V gives CDR1 GTSNPN, CDR2 SVGIG (reference sequence). The CDR3 runs 15 residues. V lost 4 bases and J 0 bases, leaving 15 bases between the germline ends. In DNA form, the CDR3 reads TGTGCCTGGACGAGAGGACCGCTAGCTAACTATGGCTACACCTTC. Its protein product is CAWTRGPLANYGYTF.

This clonotype was recorded many times. V gene TRBV11-2 combines with J gene TRBJ2-7; 11 positions agree with TRBD2. Germline-derived CDR1 and CDR2 are SGHAT and FQNNGV. V was pared by 1 base and J by 5 bases, with 13 bases of the junction left unmatched. CDR3 length: 18 amino acids. The CDR3 spells CASSLGGLAGGSWDEQYF. DNA for the CDR3: TGTGCCAGCAGCTTAGGGGGGCTAGCGGGAGGATCATGGGACGAGCAGTACTTC.

This chain connects TRBV28 to TRBJ1-2; 11 bases match TRBD1. J lost 0 bases, V lost 3 bases, and 3 bases had no gene match. CDR1 is MDHEN, CDR2 SYDVKM, per germline. This CDR3 has 16 residues. CDR3 residues: CASSLDRGQANYGYTF. CDR3 nucleotide sequence: TGTGCCAGCAGTTTGGACAGGGGGCAAGCTAACTATGGCTACACCTTC.

This clonotype was detected ten times or more. The chain is built from TRBV20-1 and TRBJ2-1; D is ambiguous. The CDR3 consists of 12 residues. Germline assignment: CDR1 DFQATT and CDR2 SNEGSKA (reference sequence). Trimming removed 4 bases at V and 4 bases at J, with 8 bases between. CDR3 sequence reads: CSANPKYNEQFF. The DNA for the CDR3 is TGCAGTGCTAACCCCAAATACAATGAGCAGTTCTTC.

With respect to this clonotype: Given a much more abundant clone one base away, this may be a read error. The chain combines TRBV6-5 with TRBJ2-1; D call uncertain. V dropped 0 bases and J dropped 3 bases, with 18 bases sitting between them. CDR3 size: 18 residues. Germline V CDR1 and CDR2: MNHEY, SVGAGI. CDR3 sequence (DNA): TGTGCCAGCAGTTACTCGCTGAGCTGGAGCCTACACTACAATGAGCAGTTCTTC. It specifies CASSYSLSWSLHYNEQFF.

This clonotype was picked up many times. The chain recombines TRBV7-9 with TRBJ2-1; D not resolved. Germline CDR1 and CDR2: SEHNR and FQNEAQ (reference sequence). V gave up 5 bases and J gave up 4 bases, with 18 bases separating them. CDR3 size: 16 residues. CDR3 nucleotide sequence: TGTGCCAGCAGCACAAAGCCAGGAAGGGCATACAATGAGCAGTTCTTC. It codes for CASSTKPGRAYNEQFF. Based on the CDR3 plus reference TRBV7-9 and TRBJ2-1, the full variable domain is DTGVSQNPRHKITKRGQNVTFRCDPISEHNRLYWYRQTLGQGPEFLTYFQNEAQLEKSRLLSDRFSAERPKGSFSTLEIQRTEQGDSAMYLCASSTKPGRAYNEQFFGPGTRLTVL.

Worth noting for this clonotype: It differs at one base from a far larger clone, so likely a read error. The chain is built from TRBV6-9 and TRBJ1-2, with a tentative D call TRBD1 (6 bases). This CDR3 comprises 17 residues. The ends were cut back, 5 bases at V and 6 bases at J, with 25 bases in the middle. Germline V gene lookup returns CDR1 MNHGY and CDR2 SVAAGI. Written as DNA, the CDR3 is TGTGCCAGCAGTGAAGTGGGGGGGGGCTCCCGGGGGCATGGCTACACCTTC. This translates into CASSEVGGGSRGHGYTF.

This clonotype was recorded many times. The chain links TRBV6-1 to TRBJ1-2; D not certain. Germline assignment: CDR1 MNHNS and CDR2 SASEGT. The CDR3 is made up of 14 amino acids. V was pared by 4 bases and J by 0 bases, with 9 bases between. The CDR3 sequence: CASSVSTANYGYTF. The CDR3 DNA sequence: TGTGCCAGCAGTGTATCAACAGCTAACTATGGCTACACCTTC.

This clonotype was counted at least ten times. The rearrangement links TRBV5-6 to TRBJ2-7, with 10 bases aligning to TRBD2. This CDR3 is built from 16 residues. Germline V gene sequence: CDR1 SGHDT, CDR2 YYEEEE. J gave up 7 bases and V 0 bases, and 10 bases lay outside the gene matches. The CDR3 is CASSLGAAGGSWEQYF. CDR3 bases: TGTGCCAGCAGCTTGGGGGCAGCGGGAGGGTCCTGGGAGCAGTACTTC. The whole variable domain, remainder taken from reference TRBV5-6 and TRBJ2-7, is DAGVTQSPTHLIKTRGQQVTLRCSPKSGHDTVSWYQQALGQGPQFIFQYYEEEERQRGNFPDRFSGHQFPNYSSELNVNALLLGDSALYLCASSLGAAGGSWEQYFGPGTRLTVT.

This clonotype occurred many times. This rearrangement joins TRBV20-1 to TRBJ2-1; maybe TRBD1 (5 bases). Trimming cost V 7 bases and J 2 bases, with 15 bases left between them. CDR1 and CDR2 (germline): DFQATT, SNEGSKA (reference sequence). This CDR3 comprises 14 residues. DNA of the CDR3: TGCAGTGTTCACGACGTAGGGGCCTACAATGAGCAGTTCTTC. Translated, it gives CSVHDVGAYNEQFF.

This clonotype showed up many times. This chain connects TRBV6-2 or TRBV6-3 to TRBJ2-6; D perhaps matches TRBD2 (7 bases). The CDR3 spans 17 residues. Per germline, CDR1 MNHEY and CDR2 SVGEGT. The V gene lost 9 bases and the J gene lost 4 bases, with 22 bases spanning the gap. Here the CDR3 reads CARGGDPPRIGANVLTF. CDR3 DNA sequence: TGTGCCAGAGGGGGGGACCCACCTCGAATAGGGGCCAACGTCCTGACTTTC.

This clonotype appeared many times. The junction differs from germline at one of its ends, possibly a read error. The chain is built from TRBV6-2 or TRBV6-3 and TRBJ1-1; TRBD1 is a possible D gene (5 bases). The CDR3 extends over 13 amino acids. CDR1 is MNHEY and CDR2 is SVGEGT in the germline V gene. The CDR3, as DNA: TGTGCCAGCAGTTTAGGGACGGCTGGGGGTTTCGTGTTT. Protein product: CASSLGTAGGFVF.

There are many counts of this clonotype. The V call is TRBV9, the J call TRBJ1-6; the match to TRBD1 covers 9 bases. V gave up 3 bases and J gave up 8 bases; unmatched junction bases: 6. Germline CDR1 reads SGDLS; CDR2 reads YYNGEE. The CDR3 is 15 amino acids. The CDR3 DNA is TGTGCCAGCAGCGCGGACAGGGGAAACTATTCACCCCTCCACTTT. It is translated as CASSADRGNYSPLHF.

This clonotype was found many times. The genes are TRBV19 and TRBJ2-2; 7 positions agree with TRBD2. Germline trimming cut 4 bases from V and 2 bases from J; bases unmatched to any gene: 4. Germline loops: CDR1 LNHDA, CDR2 SQIVND (reference sequence). The CDR3 covers 15 residues. The CDR3 spells CASSTSGGNTGELFF. CDR3 in DNA: TGTGCCAGTAGTACTTCGGGAGGCAACACCGGGGAGCTGTTTTTT.

The table lists this clonotype with many counts. This chain joins TRBV10-3 and TRBJ2-7; tentative D call: TRBD1 (5 bases). Germline V CDR1 and CDR2: ENHRY, SYGVKD. The CDR3 spans 14 residues. Trimming took off 2 bases at V and 5 bases at J, with 13 bases between the two ends. CDR3 DNA: TGTGCCATCAGTGAGGGGCAGGGAATCGACGAGCAGTACTTC. Its protein product is CAISEGQGIDEQYF.